This TCR beta chain was found in a study of CD4 T cells in relation to SARS-CoV-2 and coronaviruses. CDR3 size: 17 residues. As concerns this clone: The antigen is not known.

General study results and limits: This crossreactivity analysis covered spike protein alone, no other viral proteins. In around 60% of donors, memory CD4+ clonotypes crossrecognized SARS-CoV-2 and at least one common cold coronavirus spike.

TCRdb's copy holds only in-frame clones and misses some; the assay was immunoSEQ multiplex PCR. Among 60,000 to 80,000 clones, 80% to 90% were seen once, and the ten largest hold over 1.5%. Before the COVID-19 pandemic, during about 2010-2019, CD4+ T cells were taken from unexposed donors. Naive and memory CD4+ T cells were separated from cryopreserved PBMCs. Sequencing used memory CD4+ T cells from PBMCs. This chain uses TRBV21-1 with TRBJ2-3; the D segment call TRBD2 is taken from the table without a DNA check. TRBV21-1 represents a pseudogene. This clonotype was obtained from a human donor in good health. DNA of the CDR3: TGTGCCAGCAGTTCCAGAGGGGGGGCGCGGAGCACAGATACGCAGTATTTT. This encodes CASSSRGGARSTDTQYF.